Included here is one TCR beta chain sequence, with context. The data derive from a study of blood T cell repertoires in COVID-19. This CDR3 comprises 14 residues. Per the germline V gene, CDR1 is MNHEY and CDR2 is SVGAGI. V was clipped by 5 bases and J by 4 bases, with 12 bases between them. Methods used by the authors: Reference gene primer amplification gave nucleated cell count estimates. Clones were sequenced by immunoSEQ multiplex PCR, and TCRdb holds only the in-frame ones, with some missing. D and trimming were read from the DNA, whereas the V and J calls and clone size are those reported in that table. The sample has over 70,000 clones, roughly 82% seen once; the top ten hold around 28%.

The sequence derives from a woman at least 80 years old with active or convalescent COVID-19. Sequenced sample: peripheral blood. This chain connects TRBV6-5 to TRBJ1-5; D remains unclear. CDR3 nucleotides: TGTGCCAGCAGTAACACCGGAGTTAATCAGCCCCAGCATTTT. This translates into CASSNTGVNQPQHF.